Listed below are T cell receptor beta chains from one sample, sequenced in a study of radiotherapy plus CTLA-4 blockade in lung cancer. TCRdb's table, derived via immunoSEQ multiplex PCR, lists solely in-frame clones and lacks some. Altogether tens of thousands of clones are present, around 80% being singletons, with the ten largest covering 15% to 20%. Source: peripheral blood, taken from a patient treated with radiotherapy plus ipilimumab. The receptors here all came from a human donor with non-small cell lung cancer who had a complete response to radiotherapy plus ipilimumab. The CDR3 runs from the conserved cysteine through the conserved F or W. Where a row states a size, it is once, few, many or the class of an expanded clone; other rows omit it.

CAWSRTGGEQFF | TRBJ2-1 | TRBV30 | NA
CASSDSGSATNEKLFF | TRBJ1-4 | TRBV6-4 | NA
CASSQAPGTYNEQFF | TRBJ2-1 | TRBV4-1 | once
CAISSGTGATDTQYF | TRBJ2-3 | TRBV10-3 | NA
CASSRKSCSRFGETQYF | TRBJ2-5 | TRBV6-8 | once
CASRFIRSTEAFF | TRBJ1-1 | TRBV7-9 | NA
CASSLGLAGGLGEQFF | TRBJ2-1 | TRBV27 | NA
CASSTGLAGASDTQYF | TRBJ2-3 | TRBV5-1 | NA
CSVAVSLAGGLGDTQYF | TRBJ2-3 | TRBV29-1 | NA
CASSLGLGTSGKVNNEQFF | TRBJ2-1 | TRBV13 | NA
CASSDSSPLHF | TRBJ1-6 | TRBV7-9 | few
CAISRTGSSYEQYF | TRBJ2-7 | TRBV10-3 | NA
CAIALSGETEAFF | TRBJ1-1 | TRBV10-3 | NA
CASSLDRLSAEQFF | TRBJ2-1 | TRBV11-3 | NA
CASRIALSNTEAFF | TRBJ1-1 | TRBV5-1 | NA
CASSIPSSGPSYNEQFF | TRBJ2-1 | TRBV19 | few
CASTRGFGQGGTEAFF | TRBJ1-1 | TRBV4-1 | NA
CSVVGTPFSLGYNEQFF | TRBJ2-1 | TRBV29-1 | once
CASSIAYSPLHF | TRBJ1-6 | TRBV19 | NA
CSVFQGLRAFF | TRBJ1-1 | TRBV29-1 | few
CASSRESGSGGYNEQFF | TRBJ2-1 | TRBV2 | NA
CASSLEGGREKLFF | TRBJ1-4 | TRBV5-1 | NA
CASRGTGTGQPQHF | TRBJ1-5 | TRBV10-2 | once
CASSQVPGGRASTVNEQFF | TRBJ2-1 | TRBV4-1 | NA
CAWRGLAGRETQYF | TRBJ2-5 | TRBV30 | NA
CASSAKAGGFGEQFF | TRBJ2-1 | TRBV2 | NA
CASSPPMEKATNEKLFF | TRBJ1-4 | TRBV18 | NA
CASSQDIGFSNEKLFF | TRBJ1-4 | TRBV4-3 | NA
CAWATGLNSYNEQFF | TRBJ2-1 | TRBV30 | NA
CASSLDRGYNTDTQYF | TRBJ2-3 | TRBV5-6 | NA
CAIGEDRVDSGANVLTF | TRBJ2-6 | TRBV10-3 | few
CASSLGQGTMNTEAFF | TRBJ1-1 | TRBV18 | few
CASSPGQGQQYF | TRBJ2-7 | TRBV7-7 | NA
CASSLMTDGYTF | TRBJ1-2 | TRBV9 | NA
CASIGTGGQTNYGYTF | TRBJ1-2 | TRBV2 | NA
CAIREGLAGGSEQFF | TRBJ2-1 | TRBV10-3 | once
CASSPTNWGRNYGYTF | TRBJ1-2 | TRBV4-3 | NA
CASSPRQIQPGGYTF | TRBJ1-2 | TRBV18 | NA
CASSLGQGVGNTIYF | TRBJ1-3 | TRBV7-4 | NA